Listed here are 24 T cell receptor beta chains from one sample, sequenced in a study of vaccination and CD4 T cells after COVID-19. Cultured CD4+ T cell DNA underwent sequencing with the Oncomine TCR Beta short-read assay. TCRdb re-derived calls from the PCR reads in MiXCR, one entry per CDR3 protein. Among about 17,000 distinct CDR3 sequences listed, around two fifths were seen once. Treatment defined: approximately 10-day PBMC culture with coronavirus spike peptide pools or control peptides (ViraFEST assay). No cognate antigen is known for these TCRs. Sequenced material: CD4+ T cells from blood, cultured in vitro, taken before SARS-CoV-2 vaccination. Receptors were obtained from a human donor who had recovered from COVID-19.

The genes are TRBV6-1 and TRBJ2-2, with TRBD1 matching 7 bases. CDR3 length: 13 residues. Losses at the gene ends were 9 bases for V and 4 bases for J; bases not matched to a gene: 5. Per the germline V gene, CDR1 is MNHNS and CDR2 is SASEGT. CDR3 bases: TGTGCCAGTGCCGCAGGGGGCACCGGGGAGCTGTTTTTT. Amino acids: CASAAGGTGELFF.

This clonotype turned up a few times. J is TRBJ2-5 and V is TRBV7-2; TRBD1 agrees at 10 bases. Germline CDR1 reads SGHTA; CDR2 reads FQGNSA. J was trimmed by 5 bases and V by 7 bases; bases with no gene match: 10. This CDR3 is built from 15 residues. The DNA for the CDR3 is TGTGCCAGCACCCAGTCCGGGACAGGGGATGAGACCCAGTACTTC. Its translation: CASTQSGTGDETQYF. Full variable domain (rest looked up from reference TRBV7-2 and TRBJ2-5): GAGVSQSPSNKVTEKGKDVELRCDPISGHTALYWYRQSLGQGLEFLIYFQGNSAPDKSGLPSDRFSAERTGGSVSTLTIQRTQQEDSAVYLCASTQSGTGDETQYFGPGTRLLVL.

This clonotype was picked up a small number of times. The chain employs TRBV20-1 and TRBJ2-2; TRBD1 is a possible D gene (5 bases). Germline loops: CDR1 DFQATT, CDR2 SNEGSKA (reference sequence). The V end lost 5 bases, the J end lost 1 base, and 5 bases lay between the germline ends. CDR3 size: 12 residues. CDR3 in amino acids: CSADRNTGELFF. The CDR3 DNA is TGCAGTGCTGACAGGAACACCGGGGAGCTGTTTTTT.

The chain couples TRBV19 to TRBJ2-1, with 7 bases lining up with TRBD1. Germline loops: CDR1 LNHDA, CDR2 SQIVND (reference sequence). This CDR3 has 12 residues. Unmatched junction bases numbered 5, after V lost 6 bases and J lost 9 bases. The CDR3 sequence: CASSPPGGEQFF. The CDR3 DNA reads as TGTGCCAGTAGCCCGCCAGGGGGTGAGCAGTTCTTC.

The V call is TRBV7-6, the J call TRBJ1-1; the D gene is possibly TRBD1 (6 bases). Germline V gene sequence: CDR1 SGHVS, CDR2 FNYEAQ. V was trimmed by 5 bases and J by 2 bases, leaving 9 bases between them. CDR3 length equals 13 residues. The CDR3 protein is CASSAQGNTEAFF. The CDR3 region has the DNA TGTGCCAGCAGCGCACAGGGTAACACTGAAGCTTTCTTT.

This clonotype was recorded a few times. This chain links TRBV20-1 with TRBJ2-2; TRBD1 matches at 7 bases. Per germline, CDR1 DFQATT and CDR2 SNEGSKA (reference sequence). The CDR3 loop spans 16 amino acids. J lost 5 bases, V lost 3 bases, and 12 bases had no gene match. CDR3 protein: CSASRNGRGMTGELFF. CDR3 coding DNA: TGCAGTGCTAGTAGGAACGGCAGGGGGATGACCGGGGAGCTGTTTTTT.

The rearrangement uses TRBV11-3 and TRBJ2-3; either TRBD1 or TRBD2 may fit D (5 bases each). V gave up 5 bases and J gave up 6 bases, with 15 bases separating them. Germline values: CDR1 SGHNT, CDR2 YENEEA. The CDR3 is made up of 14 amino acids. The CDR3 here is CASSPRDLVDTQYF. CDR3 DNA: TGTGCCAGCAGCCCTAGGGACCTTGTGGATACGCAGTATTTT.

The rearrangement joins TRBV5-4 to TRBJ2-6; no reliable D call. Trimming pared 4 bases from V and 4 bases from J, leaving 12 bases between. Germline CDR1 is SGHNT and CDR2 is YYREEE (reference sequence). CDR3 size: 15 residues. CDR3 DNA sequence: TGTGCCAGCAGCCGCGACGGCCCAGGGGCCAACGTCCTGACTTTC. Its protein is CASSRDGPGANVLTF.

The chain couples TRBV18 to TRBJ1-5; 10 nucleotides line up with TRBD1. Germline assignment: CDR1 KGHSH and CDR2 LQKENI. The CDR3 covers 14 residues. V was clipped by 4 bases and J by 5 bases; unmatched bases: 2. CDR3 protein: CASSLGTGDQPQHF. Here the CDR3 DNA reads TGTGCCAGCTCACTCGGGACAGGGGATCAGCCCCAGCATTTT.

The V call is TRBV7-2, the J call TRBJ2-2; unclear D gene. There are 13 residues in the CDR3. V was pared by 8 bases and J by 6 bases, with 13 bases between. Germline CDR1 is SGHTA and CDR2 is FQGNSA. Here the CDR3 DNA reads TGTGCCAGCCGGTTTACTTGGTCCGGGGAGCTGTTTTTT. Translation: CASRFTWSGELFF.

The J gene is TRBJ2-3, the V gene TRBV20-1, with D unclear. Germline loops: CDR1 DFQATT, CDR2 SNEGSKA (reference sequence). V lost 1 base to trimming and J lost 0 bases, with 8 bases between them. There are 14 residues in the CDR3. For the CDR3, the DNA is TGCAGTGCTAGAGGTAGAACTAGCACAGATACGCAGTATTTT. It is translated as CSARGRTSTDTQYF.

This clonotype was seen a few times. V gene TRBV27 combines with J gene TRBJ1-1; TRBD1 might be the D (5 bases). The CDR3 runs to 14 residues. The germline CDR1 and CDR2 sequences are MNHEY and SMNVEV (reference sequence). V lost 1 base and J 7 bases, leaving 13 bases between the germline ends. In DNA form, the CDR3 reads TGTGCCAGCAGTTTATATGCGGGGCTAAGTGAAGCTTTCTTT. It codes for CASSLYAGLSEAFF.

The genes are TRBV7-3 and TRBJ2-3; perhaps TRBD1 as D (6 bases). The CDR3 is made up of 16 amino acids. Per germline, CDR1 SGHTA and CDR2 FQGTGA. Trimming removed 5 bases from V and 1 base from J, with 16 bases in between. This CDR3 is CASSARTGHGTDTQYF. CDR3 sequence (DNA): TGTGCCAGCAGCGCCAGGACGGGACATGGCACAGATACGCAGTATTTT.

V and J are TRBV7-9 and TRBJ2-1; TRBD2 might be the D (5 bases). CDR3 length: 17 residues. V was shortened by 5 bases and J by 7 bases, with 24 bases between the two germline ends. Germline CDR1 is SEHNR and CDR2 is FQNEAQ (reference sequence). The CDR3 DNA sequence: TGTGCCAGCAGCCATAGCCGTGGGGAGATCGTTGGGAATGAGCAGTTCTTC. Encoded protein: CASSHSRGEIVGNEQFF.

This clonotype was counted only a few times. The CDR3 sequence: CASSIGTGFSNQPQHF. Here the CDR3 DNA reads TGTGCCAGTAGTATAGGGACGGGGTTTAGCAATCAGCCCCAGCATTTT. This chain uses TRBV19 with TRBJ1-5; D remains ambiguous. There are 16 residues in the CDR3. The germline V gene encodes CDR1 LNHDA and CDR2 SQIVND (reference sequence). V dropped 1 base and J dropped 0 bases, with 10 bases sitting between them.

CDR3 nucleotides: TGTGCCAGTACACAGGGGGCAAGTCAGCCCCAGCATTTT. It yields the protein CASTQGASQPQHF. The rearrangement joins TRBV19 to TRBJ1-5; 9 bases align to TRBD1. Germline-derived CDR1 and CDR2 are LNHDA and SQIVND (reference sequence). V lost 7 bases and J lost 6; bases outside the gene matches: 4. This CDR3 is 13 amino acids long. Together with reference TRBV19 and TRBJ1-5, the CDR3 gives the full variable domain: DGGITQSPKYLFRKEGQNVTLSCEQNLNHDAMYWYRQDPGQGLRLIYYSQIVNDFQKGDIAEGYSVSREKKESFPLTVTSAQKNPTAFYLCASTQGASQPQHFGDGTRLSIL.

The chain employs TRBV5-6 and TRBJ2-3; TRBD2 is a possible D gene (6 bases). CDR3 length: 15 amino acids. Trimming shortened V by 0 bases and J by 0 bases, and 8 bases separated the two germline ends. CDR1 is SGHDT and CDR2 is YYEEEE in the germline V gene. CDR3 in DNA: TGTGCCAGCAGCTTGGCCCGGGGGAGCACAGATACGCAGTATTTT. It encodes CASSLARGSTDTQYF.

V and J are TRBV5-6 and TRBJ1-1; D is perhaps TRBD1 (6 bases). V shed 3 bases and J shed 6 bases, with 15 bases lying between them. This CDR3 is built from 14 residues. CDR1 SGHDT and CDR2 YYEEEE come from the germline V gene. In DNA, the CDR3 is TGTGCCAGCAGCTACTCGTGGGGGCAGGCTGAAGCTTTCTTT. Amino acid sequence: CASSYSWGQAEAFF. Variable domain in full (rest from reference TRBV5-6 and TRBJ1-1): DAGVTQSPTHLIKTRGQQVTLRCSPKSGHDTVSWYQQALGQGPQFIFQYYEEEERQRGNFPDRFSGHQFPNYSSELNVNALLLGDSALYLCASSYSWGQAEAFFGQGTRLTVV.

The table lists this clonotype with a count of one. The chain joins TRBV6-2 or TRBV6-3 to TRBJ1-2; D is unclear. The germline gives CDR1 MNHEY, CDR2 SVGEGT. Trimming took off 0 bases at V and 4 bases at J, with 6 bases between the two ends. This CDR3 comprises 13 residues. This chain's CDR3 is CASSYSNTYGYTF. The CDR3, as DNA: TGTGCCAGCAGTTACTCGAACACCTATGGCTACACCTTC.

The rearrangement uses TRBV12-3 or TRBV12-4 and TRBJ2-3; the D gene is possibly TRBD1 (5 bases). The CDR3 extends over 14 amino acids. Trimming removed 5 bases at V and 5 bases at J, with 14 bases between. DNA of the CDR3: TGTGCCAGCAGTATAAGACAGCAGATAGATACGCAGTATTTT. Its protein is CASSIRQQIDTQYF.

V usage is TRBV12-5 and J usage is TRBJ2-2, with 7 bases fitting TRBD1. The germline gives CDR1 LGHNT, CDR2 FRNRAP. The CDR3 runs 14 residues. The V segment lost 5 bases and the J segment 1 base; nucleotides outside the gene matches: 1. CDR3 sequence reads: CASGRDRNTGELFF. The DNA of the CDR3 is TGTGCTAGTGGTCGGGACAGGAACACCGGGGAGCTGTTTTTT.

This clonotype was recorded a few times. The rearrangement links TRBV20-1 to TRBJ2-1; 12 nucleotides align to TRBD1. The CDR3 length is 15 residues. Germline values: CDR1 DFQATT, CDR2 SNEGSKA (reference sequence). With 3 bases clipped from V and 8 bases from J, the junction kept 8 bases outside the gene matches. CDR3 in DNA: TGCAGTGCTAGTCGGGGACAGGGGGCAATCGATGAGCAGTTCTTC. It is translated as CSASRGQGAIDEQFF.

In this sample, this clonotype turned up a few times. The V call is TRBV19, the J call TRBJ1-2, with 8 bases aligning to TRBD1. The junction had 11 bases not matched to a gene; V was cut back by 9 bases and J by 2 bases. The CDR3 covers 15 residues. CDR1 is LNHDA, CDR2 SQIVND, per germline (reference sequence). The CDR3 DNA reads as TGTGCCAGCCAGAAAACAGGGGGGACGAACTATGGCTACACCTTC. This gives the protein CASQKTGGTNYGYTF.

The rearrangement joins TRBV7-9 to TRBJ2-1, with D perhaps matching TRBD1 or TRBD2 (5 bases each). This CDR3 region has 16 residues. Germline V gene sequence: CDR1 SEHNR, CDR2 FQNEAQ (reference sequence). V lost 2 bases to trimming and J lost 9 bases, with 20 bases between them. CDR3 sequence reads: CASSLTIGTQAPEQFF. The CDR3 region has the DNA TGTGCCAGCAGCTTAACCATCGGGACCCAAGCTCCTGAGCAGTTCTTC.